The 20 T cell receptor beta chains reported below all come from one sample, sequenced in a study of T-cell reconstitution after alpha-beta-depleted transplantation in children. TCRbeta library preparation incorporated unique molecular identifiers. Each CDR3 protein is one row after TCRdb ran MiXCR on the PCR reads. The table has about 200,000 distinct CDR3 sequences, about 6.6% seen once. The source material was PBMCs, sampled before TCRalphabeta/CD19-depleted stem cell transplant. The source is a boy between 2 and 10 years old with acute lymphoblastic leukemia, due to receive a stem cell transplant.

The chain uses TRBV28 and TRBJ1-1; D unresolved. The germline V and J ends were trimmed by 4 bases and 4 bases, with 22 bases remaining between them. The CDR3 is 17 residues long. CDR1 and CDR2 from the germline V gene are MDHEN and SYDVKM. The CDR3 DNA sequence: TGTGCCAGCAGTTCTCGACACCACCGGGCAGTGGTCACTGAAGCTTTCTTT. Translating it yields CASSSRHHRAVVTEAFF.

The sample holds many counts of this clonotype. The chain recombines TRBV7-9 with TRBJ2-3, with a weak D call TRBD2 (6 bases). Trimming took off 3 bases at V and 0 bases at J, with 7 bases between the two ends. The length of the CDR3 is 14 residues. Germline CDR1 reads SEHNR; CDR2 reads FQNEAQ (reference sequence). The CDR3 coding sequence is TGTGCCAGCAGCTTCGGGACTAGCACAGATACGCAGTATTTT. This sequence encodes CASSFGTSTDTQYF.

The sample holds many counts of this clonotype. The rearrangement uses TRBV7-8 and TRBJ1-5; 8 nucleotides line up with TRBD1. This CDR3 spans 15 amino acids. The junction had 6 bases not matched to a gene; V was cut back by 4 bases and J by 4 bases. Germline CDR1 SGHVS, CDR2 FQNEAQ. CDR3 region: CASSSSGTGNQPQHF. The DNA for the CDR3 is TGTGCCAGCAGCTCCTCCGGGACAGGTAATCAGCCCCAGCATTTT.

This clonotype occurred many times. This chain joins TRBV20-1 and TRBJ2-2; the match to TRBD2 covers 10 bases. V shed 0 bases and J 2 bases; nucleotides not matched to a gene: 6. Germline V gene sequence: CDR1 DFQATT, CDR2 SNEGSKA (reference sequence). This CDR3 comprises 17 residues. CDR3: CSARELRTSGNTGELFF. The CDR3 DNA is TGCAGTGCTAGAGAGTTAAGGACTAGCGGCAACACCGGGGAGCTGTTTTTT.

The J gene is TRBJ2-1, the V gene TRBV2; 14 bases fit TRBD2. The CDR3 contains 18 residues. V trimming: 6 bases; J trimming: 0 bases; junction bases outside the gene matches: 7. From germline, CDR1 is SNHLY and CDR2 FYNNEI. The CDR3 region is CASRGLAGVPFSYNEQFF. The CDR3 DNA sequence: TGTGCCAGCAGGGGACTAGCGGGGGTTCCCTTCTCCTACAATGAGCAGTTCTTC.

Many counts were recorded for this clonotype. CDR3: CASSLLGGSRGNEQFF. DNA of the CDR3: TGTGCCAGCAGTTTATTAGGGGGAAGTCGAGGAAATGAGCAGTTCTTC. The rearrangement joins TRBV28 to TRBJ2-1; D perhaps matches TRBD1 (6 bases). Trimming shortened V by 1 base and J by 7 bases, and 17 bases separated the two germline ends. The CDR3 sequence is 16 residues long. The germline CDR1 and CDR2 sequences are MDHEN and SYDVKM.

This clonotype has a count of ten or more. V gene TRBV12-3 or TRBV12-4 combines with J gene TRBJ2-2; 8 positions match TRBD1. The ends lost 6 bases at V and 6 bases at J; junction bases unmatched: 9. This CDR3 region has 15 residues. The CDR3 nucleotides read TGTGCCAGCAGCAGCGGACAGGGCTTCCCCGGGGAGCTGTTTTTT. This encodes CASSSGQGFPGELFF.

This clonotype was seen at least ten times. The V gene is TRBV9, the J gene TRBJ2-7; 8 bases match TRBD1. In germline, CDR1 is SGDLS, CDR2 YYNGEE. V dropped 0 bases and J dropped 6; count of bases not matched to a gene: 2. The CDR3 has 13 residues. Here the CDR3 reads CASSVGTGIEQYF. CDR3 sequence (DNA): TGTGCCAGCAGCGTAGGGACAGGGATCGAGCAGTACTTC. The whole variable domain, remainder taken from reference TRBV9 and TRBJ2-7, is DSGVTQTPKHLITATGQRVTLRCSPRSGDLSVYWYQQSLDQGLQFLIQYYNGEERAKGNILERFSAQQFPDLHSELNLSSLELGDSALYFCASSVGTGIEQYFGPGTRLTVT.

This clonotype was observed many times. The V call is TRBV27, the J call TRBJ2-3; D is ambiguous. The CDR3 covers 12 residues. V lost 6 bases, J lost 6 bases, and 10 bases lay in between. In germline, CDR1 is MNHEY, CDR2 SMNVEV (reference sequence). The CDR3 nucleotides are TGTGCCAGCAGCCCCATGGGGGATACGCAGTATTTT. It specifies CASSPMGDTQYF.

This clonotype was picked up many times. This chain links TRBV12-3 or TRBV12-4 with TRBJ1-3; D uncertain. V gave up 6 bases and J gave up 8 bases, with 14 bases separating them. The CDR3 totals 13 residues. For the CDR3, the DNA is TGTGCCAGCAGCTTATCACTCCGGGACACCATATATTTT. Translation gives CASSLSLRDTIYF.

The chain recombines TRBV7-3 with TRBJ2-1, with 9 bases that match TRBD2. The germline gives CDR1 SGHTA, CDR2 FQGTGA. Trimming removed 5 bases from V and 9 bases from J; junction bases left unmatched: 14. The CDR3 is made up of 16 amino acids. The CDR3 sequence is CASSQAYGLAGSEQFF. CDR3 in DNA: TGTGCCAGCAGCCAAGCATATGGGCTAGCGGGGAGTGAGCAGTTCTTC. The variable domain in full, with the rest retrieved from reference TRBV7-3 and TRBJ2-1, is GAGVSQTPSNKVTEKGKYVELRCDPISGHTALYWYRQSLGQGPEFLIYFQGTGAADDSGLPNDRFFAVRPEGSVSTLKIQRTERGDSAVYLCASSQAYGLAGSEQFFGPGTRLTVL.

The sample holds many counts of this clonotype. V usage is TRBV6-5 and J usage is TRBJ1-1; D is ambiguous. V shed 5 bases and J shed 7 bases, with 11 bases lying between them. CDR3 length: 12 residues. Germline lookup yields CDR1 MNHEY and CDR2 SVGAGI. The CDR3 protein is CASSPPGGEAFF. The CDR3 DNA reads as TGTGCCAGCAGTCCCCCAGGAGGTGAAGCTTTCTTT.

This chain connects TRBV4-3 to TRBJ2-7, with 8 bases fitting TRBD1. V was pared by 1 base and J by 4 bases, with 6 bases of the junction left unmatched. In germline, CDR1 is LGHNA, CDR2 YSLEER. The CDR3 loop spans 15 amino acids. The CDR3 is CASSQASGGLYEQYF. CDR3 nucleotides: TGCGCCAGCAGCCAAGCATCAGGGGGCCTTTACGAGCAGTACTTC.

This clonotype came up many times. The chain is built from TRBV7-9 and TRBJ2-1, with D possibly called TRBD1 or TRBD2 (6 bases each). The CDR3 extends over 15 amino acids. In germline, CDR1 is SEHNR, CDR2 FQNEAQ (reference sequence). The germline V and J ends were trimmed by 6 bases and 5 bases, with 17 bases remaining between them. DNA for the CDR3: TGTGCCAGCAGGCTCGCTGTAGGGGGGCACAATGAGCAGTTCTTC. Protein: CASRLAVGGHNEQFF.

Ten or more counts support this clonotype. This chain joins TRBV7-2 and TRBJ2-1; the D call may be TRBD1 or TRBD2 (5 bases each). Germline values: CDR1 SGHTA, CDR2 FQGNSA. V gave up 0 bases and J gave up 0 bases, with 15 bases separating them. The CDR3 contains 18 residues. The CDR3 sequence is CASSLAGVTGSSYNEQFF. CDR3 bases: TGTGCCAGCAGCTTAGCGGGGGTCACGGGGAGCTCCTACAATGAGCAGTTCTTC.

This clonotype occurred many times. This chain connects TRBV6-5 to TRBJ2-1, with D possibly TRBD1 on 6 matching bases. V shed 4 bases and J shed 6 bases, with 19 bases lying between them. In germline, CDR1 is MNHEY, CDR2 SVGAGI. This CDR3 comprises 16 residues. CDR3 in amino acids: CASSSKTTVRGNEQFF. DNA of the CDR3: TGTGCCAGCAGTTCTAAGACGACAGTCAGGGGCAATGAGCAGTTCTTC.

Many counts were recorded for this clonotype. This rearrangement joins TRBV5-4 to TRBJ2-6; D not certain. Trimming removed 0 bases at V and 0 bases at J, with 7 bases between. This CDR3 has 16 amino acids. The germline CDR1 and CDR2 sequences are SGHNT and YYREEE (reference sequence). DNA for the CDR3: TGTGCCAGCAGCTTGGCCTGGTCCTCTGGGGCCAACGTCCTGACTTTC. Its protein is CASSLAWSSGANVLTF.

The chain recombines TRBV20-1 with TRBJ1-2; D gene uncertain. Trimming removed 0 bases from V and 12 bases from J, with 20 bases in between. Germline CDR1 reads DFQATT; CDR2 reads SNEGSKA (reference sequence). This CDR3 has 14 amino acids. The CDR3 sequence: CSARDIPLAQKDTF. CDR3 nucleotides: TGCAGTGCTAGAGATATTCCCCTTGCCCAGAAGGACACCTTC.

The V call is TRBV11-1, the J call TRBJ2-7; D not certain. The germline V gene has CDR1 SGHAT and CDR2 FQDESV (reference sequence). This CDR3 region has 18 residues. Trimming shortened V by 5 bases and J by 3 bases, and 26 bases separated the two germline ends. In DNA, the CDR3 is TGTGCCAGCAGCCAGATTCAATTCCCCACCGGGCTCTACTACGAGCAGTACTTC. Amino acid sequence: CASSQIQFPTGLYYEQYF.

This clonotype was picked up many times. The chain has TRBV20-1 and TRBJ2-3; no firm D call. Looked up from germline, CDR1 is DFQATT and CDR2 is SNEGSKA (reference sequence). V gave up 5 bases and J gave up 5 bases, with 20 bases separating them. The CDR3 totals 15 residues. CDR3 residues: CSAFDPDIGLDTQYF. In DNA form, the CDR3 reads TGCAGTGCTTTTGATCCCGACATCGGATTAGATACGCAGTATTTT.